This T cell receptor beta chain came from a study of tissue T cells after allogeneic stem cell transplantation. Study results and limitations: Motif-based clustering found tissue-specific repertoire signatures shared across patients, though few clones were shared.

This clone was recorded a few times. The antigen remains unidentified. The listed genes are named as in mouse. The read is 1 residue too short to cover the CDR3 end, so that end is filled in from the germline J gene. Distinct nucleotide sequences in the sample also encode this CDR3. Assay used: immunoSEQ multiplex PCR; TCRdb lists only in-frame clones, some missing. The sample consists of approximately 45,000 clones, 65% to 85% of them appearing once. Germline CDR1 reads NNHDY; CDR2 reads SYVADS. The CDR3 is 14 amino acids. V was pared by 0 bases and J by 3 bases, with 8 bases between. The TCR was taken from a pool of C57BL/6 mice in good health. The sequencing sample was made of sorted cells pooled from one or two spleens. This chain uses TRBV13-3 with TRBJ2-5, with D possibly TRBD2 on 6 matching bases. CDR3 loop: CASSDALGQDTQYF. The sequenced CDR3 bases are TGTGCCAGCAGTGATGCACTGGGACAAGACACCCAGTAC.